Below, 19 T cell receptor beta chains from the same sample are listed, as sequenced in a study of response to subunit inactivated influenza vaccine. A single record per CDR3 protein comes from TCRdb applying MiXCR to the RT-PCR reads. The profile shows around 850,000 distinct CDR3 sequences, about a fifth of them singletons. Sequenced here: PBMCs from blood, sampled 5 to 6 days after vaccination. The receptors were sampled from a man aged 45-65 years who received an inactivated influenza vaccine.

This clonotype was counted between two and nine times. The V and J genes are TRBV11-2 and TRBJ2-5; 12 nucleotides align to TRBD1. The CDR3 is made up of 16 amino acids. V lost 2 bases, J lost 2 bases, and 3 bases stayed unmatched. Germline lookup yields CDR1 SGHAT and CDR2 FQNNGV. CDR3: CASSLWGQGAQETQYF. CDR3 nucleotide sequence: TGTGCCAGCAGCTTATGGGGACAGGGGGCACAAGAGACCCAGTACTTC.

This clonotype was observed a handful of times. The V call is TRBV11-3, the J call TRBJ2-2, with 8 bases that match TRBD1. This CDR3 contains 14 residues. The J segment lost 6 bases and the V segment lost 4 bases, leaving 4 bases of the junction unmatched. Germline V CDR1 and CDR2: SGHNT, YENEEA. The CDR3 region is CASSSWTGPGELFF. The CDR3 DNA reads TGTGCCAGCAGCTCTTGGACAGGGCCCGGGGAGCTGTTTTTT.

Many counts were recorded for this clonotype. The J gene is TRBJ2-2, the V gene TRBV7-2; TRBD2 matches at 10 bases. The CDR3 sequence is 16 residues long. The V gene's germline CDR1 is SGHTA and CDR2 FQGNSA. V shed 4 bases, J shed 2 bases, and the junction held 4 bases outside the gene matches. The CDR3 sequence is CASSSRTSGNTGELFF. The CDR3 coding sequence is TGTGCCAGCAGCTCGAGGACTAGCGGTAACACCGGGGAGCTGTTTTTT.

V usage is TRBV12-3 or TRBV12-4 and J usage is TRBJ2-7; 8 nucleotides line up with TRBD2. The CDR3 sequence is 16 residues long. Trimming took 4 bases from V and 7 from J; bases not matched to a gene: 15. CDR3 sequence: CASSSWTGGPTEEQYF. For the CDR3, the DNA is TGTGCCAGCAGTTCGTGGACGGGGGGGCCAACGGAAGAGCAGTACTTC.

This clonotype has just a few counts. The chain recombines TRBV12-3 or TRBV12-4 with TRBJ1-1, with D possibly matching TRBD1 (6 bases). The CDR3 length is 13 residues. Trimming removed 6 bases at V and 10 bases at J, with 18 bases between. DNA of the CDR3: TGTGCCAGCAGGCCCTCCCAGGGGCTGACAGCTTTCTTT. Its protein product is CASRPSQGLTAFF.

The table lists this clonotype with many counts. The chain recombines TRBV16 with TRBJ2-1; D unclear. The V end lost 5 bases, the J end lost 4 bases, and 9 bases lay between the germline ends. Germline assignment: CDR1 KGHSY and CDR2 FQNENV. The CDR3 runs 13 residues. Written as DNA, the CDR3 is TGTGCCAGCAGCGCCGAGTTGTACAATGAGCAGTTCTTC. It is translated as CASSAELYNEQFF.

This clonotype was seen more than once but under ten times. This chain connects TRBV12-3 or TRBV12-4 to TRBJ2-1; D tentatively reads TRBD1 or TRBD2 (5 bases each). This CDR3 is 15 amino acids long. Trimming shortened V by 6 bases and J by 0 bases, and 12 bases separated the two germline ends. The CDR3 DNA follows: TGTGCCAGCAGAAAGACAGAGGGCTCCTACAATGAGCAGTTCTTC. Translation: CASRKTEGSYNEQFF.

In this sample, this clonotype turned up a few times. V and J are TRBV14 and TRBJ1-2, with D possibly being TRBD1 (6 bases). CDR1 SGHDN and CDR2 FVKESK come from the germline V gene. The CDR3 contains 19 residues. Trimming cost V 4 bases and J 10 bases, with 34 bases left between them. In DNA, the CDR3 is TGTGCCAGCAGCCGGTGGGGGAGTGGCAGGGGACAAGTTCGAGGTGACTACACCTTC. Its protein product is CASSRWGSGRGQVRGDYTF.

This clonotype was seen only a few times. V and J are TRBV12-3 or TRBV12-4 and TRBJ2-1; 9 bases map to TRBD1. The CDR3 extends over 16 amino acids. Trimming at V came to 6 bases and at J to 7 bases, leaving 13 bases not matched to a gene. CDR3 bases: TGTGCCAGCAGCCCCACTACAGGGGGCGCAAGGAATGAGCAGTTCTTC. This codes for CASSPTTGGARNEQFF.

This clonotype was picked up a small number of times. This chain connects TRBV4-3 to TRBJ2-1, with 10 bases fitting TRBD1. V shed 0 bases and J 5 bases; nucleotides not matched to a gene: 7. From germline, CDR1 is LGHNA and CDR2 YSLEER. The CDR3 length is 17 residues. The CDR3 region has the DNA TGCGCCAGCAGCCAAGAAGTGACAGGGGGCTACGACAATGAGCAGTTCTTC. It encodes CASSQEVTGGYDNEQFF.

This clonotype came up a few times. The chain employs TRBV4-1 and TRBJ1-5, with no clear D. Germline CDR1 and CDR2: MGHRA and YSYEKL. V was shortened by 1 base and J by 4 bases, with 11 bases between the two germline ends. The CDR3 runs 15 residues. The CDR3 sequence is CASSQARVGNQPQHF. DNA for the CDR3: TGCGCCAGCAGCCAAGCTAGGGTAGGGAATCAGCCCCAGCATTTT.

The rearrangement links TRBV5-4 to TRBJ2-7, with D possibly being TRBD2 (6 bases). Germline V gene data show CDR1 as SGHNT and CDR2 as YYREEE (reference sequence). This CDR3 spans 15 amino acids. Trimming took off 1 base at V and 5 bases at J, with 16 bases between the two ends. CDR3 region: CASSLFAGRTHEQYF. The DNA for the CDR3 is TGTGCCAGCAGCTTGTTTGCGGGGCGCACGCACGAGCAGTACTTC.

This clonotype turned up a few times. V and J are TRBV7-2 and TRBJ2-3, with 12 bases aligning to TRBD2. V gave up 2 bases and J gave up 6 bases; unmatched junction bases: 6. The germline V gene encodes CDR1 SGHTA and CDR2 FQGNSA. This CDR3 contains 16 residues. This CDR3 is CASSLRLAGVSDTQYF. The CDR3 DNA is TGTGCCAGCAGCTTAAGACTAGCGGGGGTTTCGGATACGCAGTATTTT.

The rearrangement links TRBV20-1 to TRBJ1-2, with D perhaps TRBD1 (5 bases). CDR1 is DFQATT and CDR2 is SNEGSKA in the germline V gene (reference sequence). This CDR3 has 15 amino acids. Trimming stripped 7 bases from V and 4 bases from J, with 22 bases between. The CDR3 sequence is CSVFLGGLAGYGYTF. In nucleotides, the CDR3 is TGCAGTGTATTCCTGGGGGGGTTGGCAGGCTATGGCTACACCTTC.

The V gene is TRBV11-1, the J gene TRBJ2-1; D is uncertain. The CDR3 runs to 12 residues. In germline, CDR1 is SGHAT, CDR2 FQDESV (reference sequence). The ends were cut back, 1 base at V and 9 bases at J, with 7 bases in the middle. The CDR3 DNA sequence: TGTGCCAGCAGCTTAGACGGAACTGAGCAGTTCTTC. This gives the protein CASSLDGTEQFF. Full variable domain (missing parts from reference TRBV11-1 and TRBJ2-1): EAEVAQSPRYKITEKSQAVAFWCDPISGHATLYWYRQILGQGPELLVQFQDESVVDDSQLPKDRFSAERLKGVDSTLKIQPAELGDSAMYLCASSLDGTEQFFGPGTRLTVL.

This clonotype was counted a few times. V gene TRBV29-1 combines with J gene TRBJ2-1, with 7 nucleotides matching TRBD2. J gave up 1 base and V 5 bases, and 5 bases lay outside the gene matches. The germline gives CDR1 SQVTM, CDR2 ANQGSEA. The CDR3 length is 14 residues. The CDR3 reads CSVPLAESYNEQFF. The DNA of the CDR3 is TGCAGCGTTCCCCTAGCGGAGTCCTACAATGAGCAGTTCTTC.

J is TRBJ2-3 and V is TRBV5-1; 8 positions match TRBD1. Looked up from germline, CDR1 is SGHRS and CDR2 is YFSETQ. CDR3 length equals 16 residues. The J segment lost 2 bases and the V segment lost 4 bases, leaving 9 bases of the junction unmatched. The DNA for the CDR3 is TGCGCCAGCAGCGTCCGGGACAGGCCTTCCACAGATACGCAGTATTTT. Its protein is CASSVRDRPSTDTQYF. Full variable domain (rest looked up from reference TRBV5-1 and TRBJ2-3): KAGVTQTPRYLIKTRGQQVTLSCSPISGHRSVSWYQQTPGQGLQFLFEYFSETQRNKGNFPGRFSGRQFSNSRSEMNVSTLELGDSALYLCASSVRDRPSTDTQYFGPGTRLTVL.

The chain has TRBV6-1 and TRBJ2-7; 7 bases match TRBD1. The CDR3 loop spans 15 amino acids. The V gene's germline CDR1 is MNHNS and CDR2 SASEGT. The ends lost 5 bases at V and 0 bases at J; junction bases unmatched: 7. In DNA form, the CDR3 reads TGTGCCAGCAGTCGGACAGGCTATACCTCCTACGAGCAGTACTTC. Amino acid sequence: CASSRTGYTSYEQYF.

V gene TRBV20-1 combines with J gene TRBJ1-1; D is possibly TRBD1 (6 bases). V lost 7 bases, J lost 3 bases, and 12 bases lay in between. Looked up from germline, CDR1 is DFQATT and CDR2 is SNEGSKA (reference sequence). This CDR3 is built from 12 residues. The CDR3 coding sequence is TGCAGTGTTAGGGGGGGGTACACTGAAGCTTTCTTT. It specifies CSVRGGYTEAFF.